The 29 T cell receptor beta chains below all came from one sample that was sequenced in a study of T cell responses to AZD1222 COVID-19 vaccine. Repertoires were generated with immunoSEQ multiplex PCR, while TCRdb's copy carries only in-frame clones and drops some. The profile shows around 100,000 clones, approximately 87% of them singletons. Sequences were derived from peripheral blood, sampled on day 0 of MenACWY control vaccination. The source is an adult in good health.

This chain uses TRBV6-2 or TRBV6-3 with TRBJ1-2; D unclear. Trimming removed 5 bases from V and 8 bases from J, with 12 bases in between. Germline-derived CDR1 and CDR2 are MNHEY and SVGEGT. The CDR3 covers 12 residues. The CDR3 is CASSDPSGGYTF. CDR3 DNA: TGTGCCAGCAGTGACCCTTCTGGGGGCTACACCTTC.

J is TRBJ2-7 and V is TRBV5-1; 7 bases align to TRBD1. This CDR3 spans 14 amino acids. J gave up 2 bases and V 2 bases, and 4 bases lay outside the gene matches. Per the germline V gene, CDR1 is SGHRS and CDR2 is YFSETQ. The CDR3 region is CASSLQGRTYEQYF. The DNA of the CDR3 is TGCGCCAGCAGCTTACAGGGGCGGACCTACGAGCAGTACTTC.

This clone was counted only a few times. The chain carries TRBV28 and TRBJ1-2; D is perhaps TRBD1 (5 bases). CDR3 length equals 14 residues. V shed 7 bases and J shed 4 bases, with 16 bases lying between them. Germline lookup yields CDR1 MDHEN and CDR2 SYDVKM. The CDR3 coding sequence is TGTGCCAGCACCTCAGGACAATCCGCCTATGGCTACACCTTC. Protein product: CASTSGQSAYGYTF.

The gene calls are TRBV7-9 and TRBJ2-1; 11 nucleotides align to TRBD2. Germline CDR1 reads SEHNR; CDR2 reads FQNEAQ (reference sequence). J gave up 8 bases and V 3 bases, and 3 bases lay outside the gene matches. The CDR3 has 14 amino acids. CDR3 loop: CASSFLAGGYEQFF. CDR3 nucleotide sequence: TGTGCCAGCAGCTTCCTAGCGGGAGGCTATGAGCAGTTCTTC.

The chain joins TRBV2 to TRBJ2-5, with D unclear. Trimming pared 7 bases from V and 2 bases from J, leaving 11 bases between. CDR1 SNHLY and CDR2 FYNNEI come from the germline V gene. The CDR3 runs to 13 residues. CDR3 coding DNA: TGTGCCAGCAATCAGTATGCGCAAGAGACCCAGTACTTC. Protein: CASNQYAQETQYF.

This clone showed up just once. The chain couples TRBV11-2 to TRBJ2-6; D may be TRBD1 (5 bases). Germline V gives CDR1 SGHAT, CDR2 FQNNGV. V dropped 6 bases and J dropped 2 bases, with 11 bases sitting between them. CDR3 length equals 15 residues. CDR3 bases: TGTGCCAGCAGTCCTACACAGGCTGGGGCCAACGTCCTGACTTTC. It specifies CASSPTQAGANVLTF.

The chain employs TRBV4-2 and TRBJ1-5, with 7 bases that match TRBD1. J was trimmed by 5 bases and V by 4 bases; bases with no gene match: 11. CDR1 is LGHNA, CDR2 YNFKEQ, per germline. The CDR3 has 16 residues. CDR3 bases: TGTGCCAGCAGCCGCGGAGAGGGGGCGGGGGATCAGCCCCAGCATTTT. Translated, it gives CASSRGEGAGDQPQHF.

The chain recombines TRBV9 with TRBJ2-1; D unresolved. This CDR3 region has 15 residues. The germline CDR1 and CDR2 sequences are SGDLS and YYNGEE. V dropped 1 base and J dropped 5 bases, with 13 bases sitting between them. CDR3 in DNA: TGTGCCAGCAGCGTACGCGGCGGAAAAGACAATGAGCAGTTCTTC. Amino acids: CASSVRGGKDNEQFF. Full variable domain (outside the CDR3, taken from reference TRBV9 and TRBJ2-1): DSGVTQTPKHLITATGQRVTLRCSPRSGDLSVYWYQQSLDQGLQFLIQYYNGEERAKGNILERFSAQQFPDLHSELNLSSLELGDSALYFCASSVRGGKDNEQFFGPGTRLTVL.

The rearrangement links TRBV5-1 to TRBJ2-5, with 7 bases matching TRBD1. The CDR3 is 13 residues long. Germline CDR1 and CDR2: SGHRS and YFSETQ. Trimming cost V 5 bases and J 4 bases; bases outside gene matches: 5. The CDR3 here is CASRIGGGETQYF. The CDR3 DNA sequence: TGCGCCAGCAGGATAGGGGGCGGAGAGACCCAGTACTTC.

The chain links TRBV28 to TRBJ2-1; D gene ambiguous. The CDR3 contains 11 residues. V gave up 2 bases and J gave up 10 bases, with 6 bases separating them. Germline CDR1 and CDR2: MDHEN and SYDVKM. In DNA form, the CDR3 reads TGTGCCAGCAGTTTAGGCTGGGAGCAGTTCTTC. It yields the protein CASSLGWEQFF.

The chain links TRBV10-3 to TRBJ2-1; D unclear. CDR3 length equals 13 residues. The germline V gene has CDR1 ENHRY and CDR2 SYGVKD. V was cut by 3 bases and J by 2 bases, with 5 bases left in between. The CDR3 spells CAISDPPYNEQFF. CDR3 nucleotide sequence: TGTGCCATCAGTGACCCCCCCTACAATGAGCAGTTCTTC.

The chain recombines TRBV18 with TRBJ1-2, with D perhaps TRBD1 (6 bases). From germline, CDR1 is KGHSH and CDR2 LQKENI. Trimming took 2 bases from V and 6 from J, leaving 13 bases between them. CDR3 length: 14 amino acids. CDR3 bases: TGTGCCAGCTCACCAAACAGGGAGGGCGATGGCTACACCTTC. Translated, it gives CASSPNREGDGYTF.

The rearrangement uses TRBV4-2 and TRBJ1-5; D gene unclear. The CDR3 totals 16 residues. CDR1 and CDR2 (germline): LGHNA, YNFKEQ. V was shortened by 2 bases and J by 2 bases, with 13 bases between the two germline ends. CDR3 in amino acids: CASSQNPGVGNQPQHF. For the CDR3, the DNA is TGTGCCAGCAGCCAAAATCCCGGGGTAGGCAATCAGCCCCAGCATTTT.

This rearrangement joins TRBV4-3 to TRBJ1-2; D is undetermined. V was trimmed by 1 base and J by 0 bases, leaving 15 bases between them. The CDR3 extends over 17 amino acids. CDR1 LGHNA and CDR2 YSLEER come from the germline V gene. CDR3: CASSQVVGGSANYGYTF. The DNA for the CDR3 is TGCGCCAGCAGCCAAGTCGTGGGAGGTTCAGCTAACTATGGCTACACCTTC.

The chain combines TRBV27 with TRBJ1-1; D gene unclear. Germline assignment: CDR1 MNHEY and CDR2 SMNVEV (reference sequence). The CDR3 loop spans 17 amino acids. V dropped 5 bases and J dropped 0 bases, with 19 bases sitting between them. CDR3 bases: TGTGCCAGCAGTCCAGACCCCTCAAACGTCATGAACACTGAAGCTTTCTTT. It encodes CASSPDPSNVMNTEAFF.

The chain is built from TRBV4-3 and TRBJ2-2; a possible D gene is TRBD1 (5 bases). Germline V lookup: CDR1 LGHNA, CDR2 YSLEER. The CDR3 sequence is 15 residues long. V was cut by 2 bases and J by 2 bases, with 9 bases left in between. CDR3 bases: TGCGCCAGCAGCCAACAAAGGGGAAACACCGGGGAGCTGTTTTTT. This codes for CASSQQRGNTGELFF.

In nucleotides, the CDR3 is TGTGCCAGCAGAGGACGGTCCTACGAGCAGTACTTC. This codes for CASRGRSYEQYF. The chain has TRBV11-2 and TRBJ2-7, with D unclear. The CDR3 consists of 12 residues. The V gene's germline CDR1 is SGHAT and CDR2 FQNNGV. V lost 6 bases to trimming and J lost 1 base, with 7 bases between them.

The chain recombines TRBV11-2 with TRBJ1-3; D call uncertain. From germline, CDR1 is SGHAT and CDR2 FQNNGV. The V and J ends lost 1 base and 1 base respectively, with 8 bases between them. The CDR3 contains 15 residues. CDR3 DNA: TGTGCCAGCAGCTTAGTTGTAGAGTCTGGAAACACCATATATTTT. Protein: CASSLVVESGNTIYF. Using reference TRBV11-2 and TRBJ1-3 for the parts outside the CDR3, the full variable domain is EAGVAQSPRYKIIEKRQSVAFWCNPISGHATLYWYQQILGQGPKLLIQFQNNGVVDDSQLPKDRFSAERLKGVDSTLKIQPAKLEDSAVYLCASSLVVESGNTIYFGEGSWLTVV.

This clone was detected only a few times. J is TRBJ1-2 and V is TRBV5-1; D remains ambiguous. Germline assignment: CDR1 SGHRS and CDR2 YFSETQ. Trimming took off 0 bases at V and 5 bases at J, with 14 bases between the two ends. This CDR3 spans 15 amino acids. This CDR3 is CASSLEPGLGYGYTF. The CDR3 DNA reads as TGCGCCAGCAGCTTGGAGCCGGGCTTGGGGTATGGCTACACCTTC.

This sequence joins TRBV6-5 and TRBJ2-1, with a tentative D call TRBD2 (5 bases). This CDR3 contains 14 residues. Germline lookup yields CDR1 MNHEY and CDR2 SVGAGI. The V end was cut by 5 bases, the J end by 8 bases, with 16 bases between. The CDR3 nucleotides read TGTGCCAGCAGTAGAAGCGGTTCTCGGGATGAGCAGTTCTTC. It encodes CASSRSGSRDEQFF.

The rearrangement links TRBV5-6 to TRBJ2-3; D remains ambiguous. The CDR3 is 13 amino acids. Deletions cut 2 bases from V and 2 bases from J, with 6 bases between. Germline V gene data show CDR1 as SGHDT and CDR2 as YYEEEE. The CDR3 DNA is TGTGCCAGCAGCTTATTGTTCACAGATACGCAGTATTTT. Its translation is CASSLLFTDTQYF.

In DNA form, the CDR3 reads TGTGCCAGCAGCAGTAGACAGGGGGCAGGGACCGGGGAGCTGTTTTTT. This translates into CASSSRQGAGTGELFF. The chain combines TRBV9 with TRBJ2-2; 10 bases match TRBD1. V lost 4 bases and J lost 5; bases outside the gene matches: 8. Looked up from germline, CDR1 is SGDLS and CDR2 is YYNGEE. The CDR3 consists of 16 residues.

CDR3 in DNA: TGTGCCAGCAGCCCCCACGGGGGGGGAGTTACTGAAGCTTTCTTT. It codes for CASSPHGGGVTEAFF. This chain uses TRBV9 with TRBJ1-1; D may be TRBD1 (5 bases). V was cut by 4 bases and J by 5 bases, with 18 bases left in between. The CDR3 spans 15 residues. CDR1 and CDR2 (germline): SGDLS, YYNGEE.

The CDR3 is CASRGQDQPQHF. The CDR3 DNA follows: TGTGCCAGCAGGGGCCAAGATCAGCCCCAGCATTTT. The chain carries TRBV2 and TRBJ1-5, with D hard to call. V lost 6 bases and J 5 bases, leaving 8 bases between the germline ends. This CDR3 is built from 12 residues. Germline V gene lookup returns CDR1 SNHLY and CDR2 FYNNEI.

CDR3 DNA sequence: TGCAGCGTTGAAGGTAGAACAGGGAACTATGGCTACACCTTC. Protein sequence: CSVEGRTGNYGYTF. The chain recombines TRBV29-1 with TRBJ1-2, with a weak D call TRBD1 (6 bases). Germline V gene data show CDR1 as SQVTM and CDR2 as ANQGSEA. The CDR3 spans 14 residues. Trimming removed 1 base from V and 2 bases from J, with 11 bases in between.

The rearrangement uses TRBV27 and TRBJ2-3; 11 bases line up with TRBD2. Losses at the gene ends were 2 bases for V and 6 bases for J; bases not matched to a gene: 4. CDR3 size: 15 residues. The germline V gene has CDR1 MNHEY and CDR2 SMNVEV (reference sequence). CDR3 region: CASSLVAGGRDTQYF. The CDR3, as DNA: TGTGCCAGCAGTTTAGTAGCGGGGGGGCGGGATACGCAGTATTTT.

The CDR3, as DNA: TGCGCCAGCAGCCAGGACAGTTCCGGGGCCCTGGATACGCAGTATTTT. Encoded protein: CASSQDSSGALDTQYF. The rearrangement joins TRBV5-1 to TRBJ2-3, with D possibly being TRBD1 (6 bases). The germline V gene has CDR1 SGHRS and CDR2 YFSETQ. CDR3 length: 16 amino acids. V was trimmed by 4 bases and J by 6 bases, leaving 21 bases between them.

This chain uses TRBV2 with TRBJ2-5, with D unclear. The CDR3 runs 12 residues. CDR1 is SNHLY and CDR2 is FYNNEI in the germline V gene. Trimming shortened V by 6 bases and J by 1 base, and 6 bases separated the two germline ends. The CDR3 nucleotides read TGTGCCAGCAGGAGAATCCAAGAGACCCAGTACTTC. This translates into CASRRIQETQYF.

Concerning this clone itself: A read error may produce the germline difference seen at one junction end. The chain employs TRBV6-5 and TRBJ1-5; D is ambiguous. Germline CDR1 reads MNHEY; CDR2 reads SVGAGI. This CDR3 contains 15 residues. CDR3 coding DNA: TGTGCCAGCAGTTACTCTGGACCCGAGAATCGGCCCCAGCATTTT. Its translation is CASSYSGPENRPQHF.